This TCR beta chain was retrieved from a study of T cell changes during pregnancy in multiple sclerosis. Using immunoSEQ multiplex PCR, the repertoire was profiled, and TCRdb retains in-frame clones only, with some absent. The sample gives about 120,000 clones, over 85% of which show up once; roughly 6.2% is in the top ten. This CDR3 contains 15 residues. V lost 5 bases, J lost 3 bases, and 8 bases stayed unmatched. Germline V gives CDR1 SGHVS, CDR2 FQNEAQ. The V call is TRBV7-8, the J call TRBJ1-1, with TRBD1 identical over 8 bases. Sequenced material: peripheral blood, taken before pregnancy. The receptor was isolated from a female donor with multiple sclerosis, enrolled in a pregnancy study. DNA of the CDR3: TGTGCCAGCAGCGCAGACAGGGGATTGGACACTGAAGCTTTCTTT. It is translated as CASSADRGLDTEAFF. Complete variable domain (other parts from reference TRBV7-8 and TRBJ1-1): GAGVSQSPRYKVAKRGQDVALRCDPISGHVSLFWYQQALGQGPEFLTYFQNEAQLDKSGLPSDRFFAERPEGSVSTLKIQRTQQEDSAVYLCASSADRGLDTEAFFGQGTRLTVV.